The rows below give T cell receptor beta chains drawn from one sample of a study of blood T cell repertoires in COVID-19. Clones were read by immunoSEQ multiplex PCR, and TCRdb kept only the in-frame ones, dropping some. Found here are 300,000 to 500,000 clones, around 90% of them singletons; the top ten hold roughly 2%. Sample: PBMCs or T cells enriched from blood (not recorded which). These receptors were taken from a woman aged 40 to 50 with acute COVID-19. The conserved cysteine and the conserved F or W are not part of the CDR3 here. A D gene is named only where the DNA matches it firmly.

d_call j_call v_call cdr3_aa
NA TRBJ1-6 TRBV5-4 ASSFGSSYNSPLH
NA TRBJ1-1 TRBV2 ASRDRLMNTEAF
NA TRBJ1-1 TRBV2 ASISEGLPEAF
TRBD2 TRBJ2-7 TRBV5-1 ASSLIRDLRGSGAYEQY
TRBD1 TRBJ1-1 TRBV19 ASSIGTGNTEAF
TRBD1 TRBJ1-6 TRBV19 ASSKNHWTGENNSPLH
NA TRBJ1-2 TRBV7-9 ASSLLTFNYGYT
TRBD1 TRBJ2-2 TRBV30 AYRGREELF
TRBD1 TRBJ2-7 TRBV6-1 ASSEDAGQGLSYEQY
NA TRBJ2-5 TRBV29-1 SVISRGQETQY
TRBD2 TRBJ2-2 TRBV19 ASSRTRGGGGTRDTGELF
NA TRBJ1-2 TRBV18 ASSQQGNQPYT
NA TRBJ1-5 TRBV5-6 ASSSRGFQPQH
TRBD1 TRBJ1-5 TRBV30 AWSGDRGFQPQH
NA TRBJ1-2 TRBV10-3 AISERGGYGYT
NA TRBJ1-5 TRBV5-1 ASSLGSGNNQPQH
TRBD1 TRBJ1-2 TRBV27 ASSFATGHYGYT
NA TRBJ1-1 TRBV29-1 SVEDQVEAF
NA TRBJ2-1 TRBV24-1 ATSELASSYNEQF
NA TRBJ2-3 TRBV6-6 ASSYFGGWDTQY
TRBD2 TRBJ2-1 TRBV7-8 ASSNRDYKYNEQF
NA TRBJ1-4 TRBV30 AWGQLNEKLF
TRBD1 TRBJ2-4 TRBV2 ASSGQGKNIQY
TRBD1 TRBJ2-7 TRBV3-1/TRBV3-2 ASSASGTGTISYEQY
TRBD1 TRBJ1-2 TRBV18 ASSRETGGFNYGYT
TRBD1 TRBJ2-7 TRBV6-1 ASKRTGSSYEQY
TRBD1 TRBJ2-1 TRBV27 ASSLDRGYNEQF
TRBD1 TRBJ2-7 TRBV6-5 ASSSGQDWSYEQY
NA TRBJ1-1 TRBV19 ASRRLGGPNTEAF
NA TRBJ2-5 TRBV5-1 ASSLSGVETQY
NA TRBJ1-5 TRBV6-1 ASSEARGQPQH
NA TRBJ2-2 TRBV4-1 ASSHPFGELF
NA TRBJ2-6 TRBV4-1 ASSRALRQTPQAGANVLT
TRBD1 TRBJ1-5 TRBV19 ASSVVGTGGTLNSNQPQH
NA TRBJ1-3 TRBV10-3 AISAGQLSGNTIY
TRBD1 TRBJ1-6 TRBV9 ASSDSSRDRNGSPLH
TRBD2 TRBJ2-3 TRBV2 ASSEARGYTDTQY
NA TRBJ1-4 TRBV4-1 ASRGNEKLF
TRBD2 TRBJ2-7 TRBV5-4 ASSGTSGGAAAYEQY
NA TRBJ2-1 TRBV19 ASSLAPSADEQF
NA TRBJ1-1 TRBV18 ASSSQGYTEAF
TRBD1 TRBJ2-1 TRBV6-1 ASSDGTGLYNEQF
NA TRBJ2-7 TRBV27 ASSLAGSYEQY
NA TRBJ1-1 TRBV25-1 ASSSRGGDTEAF
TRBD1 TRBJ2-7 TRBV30 AWSGTGGNEQY
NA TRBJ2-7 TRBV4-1 ASSQGTGEQY
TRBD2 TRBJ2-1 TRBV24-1 ATSPRLAGRNEQF
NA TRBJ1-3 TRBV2 ASSPGGWSGNTIY
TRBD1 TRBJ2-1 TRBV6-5 ASRRTGGGWSEQF
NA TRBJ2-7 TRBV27 ASSLFRGLEQY
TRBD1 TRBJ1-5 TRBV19 ASSQTGGYQPQH